This TCR beta chain is drawn from a study of response to subunit inactivated influenza vaccine. Study-level findings and limits: The authors proposed limited new T cell recruitment per seasonal influenza vaccination.

The CDR3 has 14 residues. Trimming removed 1 base at V and 4 bases at J, with 10 bases between. Germline CDR1 reads MNHEY; CDR2 reads SVGEGT. A remark on this clonotype: Its antigen is as yet unknown.

One entry per CDR3 protein, called by TCRdb with MiXCR from the RT-PCR reads. Altogether around 200,000 distinct CDR3 sequences are present, around 15% being singletons, with the ten largest covering 26%. The source material was CD8+ T cells sorted from PBMCs, sampled about 5 days after vaccination. V is TRBV6-2 or TRBV6-3 and J is TRBJ1-1, with D maybe TRBD1 (6 bases). The clonotype comes from a man over 45 who received an inactivated influenza vaccine. The CDR3 DNA follows: TGTGCCAGCAGTTACTGGGGGCGAGGCACTGAAGCTTTCTTT. Protein: CASSYWGRGTEAFF.